Sequencing of this T cell receptor (beta chain) was carried out in a study of CD8+ T cells in alopecia areata. Study summary: People stayed on tofacitinib for 6 to 18 months, then stopped the drug for 6 months.

Reverse transcribed after extraction, RNA yielded cDNA as the sequencing template. Some clones are missing from TCRdb's copy, which holds only in-frame ones; the method was immunoSEQ multiplex PCR. The data show 100,000 to 150,000 clones, approximately 48% seen once. Patients with alopecia areata provided lesional scalp punch biopsies as well as peripheral blood. Cell sorting was applied to PBMCs, and CD4+ and CD8+ T cells were collected. This CDR3 is built from 12 residues. Trimming left V 0 bases short and J 11 bases short, with 11 bases between. Germline-derived CDR1 and CDR2 are MNHEY and SMNVEV (reference sequence).

Specimen: CD8+ T cells sorted from blood, collected at week 0. V usage is TRBV27 and J usage is TRBJ2-7; tentative D call: TRBD1 (6 bases). The clonotype originates from a human donor with alopecia areata. The CDR3 loop reads CASSLSGGVEYF. The CDR3 region has the DNA TGTGCCAGCAGTTTATCAGGGGGTGTGGAGTACTTC.